Listed here is a single TCR beta chain. TCRdb's copy holds only in-frame clones and misses some; the assay was immunoSEQ multiplex PCR. The repertoire has about 160,000 clones, around 83% of them found once; the top ten carry around 1.1%. The length of the CDR3 is 18 residues. Trimming stripped 9 bases from V and 6 bases from J, with 33 bases between. The V gene's germline CDR1 is SGHTS and CDR2 YDEGEE. This record belongs to a study of blood T cell repertoires in COVID-19. Overall study: COVID-19 samples from acute and convalescent phases originated in the United States, Italy and Spain. Sources were T cells, B-cell-depleted T cells, or PBMCs; the material itself was cDNA or gDNA.

The chain uses TRBV5-8 and TRBJ1-2, with D maybe TRBD1 (6 bases). What was sequenced was peripheral blood. This sequence was found in a man aged 40-49 years with acute or convalescent COVID-19. The CDR3 reads CATEMGVFPRTAADGYTF. The CDR3 DNA sequence: TGTGCCACCGAGATGGGGGTTTTTCCTAGGACAGCCGCGGATGGCTACACCTTC. The full variable domain, its missing parts supplied by reference TRBV5-8 and TRBJ1-2, is EAGVTQSPTHLIKTRGQQATLRCSPISGHTSVYWYQQALGLGLQFLLWYDEGEERNRGNFPPRFSGRQFPNYSSELNVNALELEDSALYLCATEMGVFPRTAADGYTFGSGTRLTVV.